The 30 T cell receptor beta chains listed next were all sequenced from one sample in a study of T cells in Graves' hyperthyroidism and ophthalmopathy. The TCR beta CDR3 regions underwent amplification using RNA transcripts as the source. The HTBI primer set was used in a first-round RT-PCR of the TCR CDR3. One entry per CDR3 protein, called by TCRdb with MiXCR from the multiplex PCR reads. In the table there are about 290,000 distinct CDR3 sequences, roughly 14% of which are singletons. Sample: blood. These receptors were obtained from a woman in her 30s with Graves' hyperthyroidism that later progressed to Graves' ophthalmopathy.

The gene calls are TRBV19 and TRBJ2-1; 7 bases agree with TRBD1. CDR1 is LNHDA, CDR2 SQIVND, per germline (reference sequence). The CDR3 loop spans 14 amino acids. Trimming at V came to 6 bases and at J to 6 bases, leaving 8 bases not matched to a gene. The CDR3 loop reads CASRTTGSGNEQFF. The CDR3 nucleotides are TGTGCCAGTAGGACGACAGGGTCGGGCAATGAGCAGTTCTTC.

Ten or more counts support this clonotype. CDR3 nucleotide sequence: TGCGCCAGCAGCACGCCCGGACTAGCGGGAGGAACCTACGAGCAGTACTTC. It codes for CASSTPGLAGGTYEQYF. The rearrangement joins TRBV5-1 to TRBJ2-7; 14 positions agree with TRBD2. J gave up 2 bases and V 4 bases, and 8 bases lay outside the gene matches. The length of the CDR3 is 17 residues. Germline assignment: CDR1 SGHRS and CDR2 YFSETQ.

Comment on this clonotype: This clone may be a read error of a much larger clone one base away. The rearrangement links TRBV18 to TRBJ2-1; TRBD2 matches at 8 bases. The CDR3 extends over 16 amino acids. Germline V gives CDR1 KGHSH, CDR2 LQKENI. With 4 bases clipped from V and 8 bases from J, the junction kept 13 bases outside the gene matches. In DNA, the CDR3 is TGTGCCAGCTCACGTATACCAGCGGGAGCCATCGATGAGCAGTTCTTC. Protein product: CASSRIPAGAIDEQFF.

The chain uses TRBV12-3 or TRBV12-4 and TRBJ1-2; D uncertain. CDR3 length: 13 amino acids. The germline V and J ends were trimmed by 6 bases and 7 bases, with 15 bases remaining between them. The CDR3 DNA reads as TGTGCCAGCAGCCCACAGAGGATTGGTGGCTACACCTTC. It specifies CASSPQRIGGYTF.

This clonotype was found many times. This chain connects TRBV6-1 to TRBJ2-7, with D possibly TRBD2 on 6 matching bases. With 5 bases removed from V and 2 bases from J, the gap between germline ends came to 13 bases. Germline V lookup: CDR1 MNHNS, CDR2 SASEGT. This CDR3 contains 14 residues. As DNA, the CDR3 is TGTGCCAGCAGTTACGGGACTGCAGCCTACGAGCAGTACTTC. It translates to CASSYGTAAYEQYF.

This clonotype came up many times. The genes are TRBV7-9 and TRBJ2-1; no reliable D call. Between the trimmed V and J ends, which lost 5 bases and 0 bases, there was a span of 11 bases. The CDR3 runs to 15 residues. The germline CDR1 and CDR2 sequences are SEHNR and FQNEAQ (reference sequence). As DNA, the CDR3 is TGTGCCAGCAGCCGTGGGGTAGTCTCCTACAATGAGCAGTTCTTC. Protein: CASSRGVVSYNEQFF.

This chain joins TRBV4-1 and TRBJ1-1; D is undetermined. Germline CDR1 and CDR2: MGHRA and YSYEKL. The CDR3 spans 14 residues. V lost 8 bases and J lost 0, with 13 bases in between. The CDR3 protein is CASALGIMNTEAFF. CDR3 DNA: TGCGCCAGCGCACTCGGGATTATGAACACTGAAGCTTTCTTT.

Many counts were recorded for this clonotype. The chain carries TRBV27 and TRBJ1-1; unclear D gene. Per the germline V gene, CDR1 is MNHEY and CDR2 is SMNVEV (reference sequence). Trimming took 6 bases from V and 1 from J, leaving 3 bases between them. The CDR3 runs to 11 residues. The CDR3 sequence is CASRKNTEAFF. The CDR3 DNA reads TGTGCCAGCAGGAAGAACACTGAAGCTTTCTTT.

V gene TRBV27 combines with J gene TRBJ2-7; the match to TRBD2 covers 7 bases. The V segment lost 5 bases and the J segment 2 bases; nucleotides outside the gene matches: 9. The germline gives CDR1 MNHEY, CDR2 SMNVEV (reference sequence). The CDR3 is 15 amino acids. CDR3 DNA: TGTGCCAGCAGTCCGTCCGGACTAGGGCCCTACGAGCAGTACTTC. Protein sequence: CASSPSGLGPYEQYF.

The chain carries TRBV20-1 and TRBJ2-4; 12 positions agree with TRBD2. Germline assignment: CDR1 DFQATT and CDR2 SNEGSKA (reference sequence). With 6 bases clipped from V and 4 bases from J, the junction kept 1 base outside the gene matches. The CDR3 covers 13 residues. CDR3 nucleotide sequence: TGCAGTGCCACTAGCGGGAGGAAAAACATTCAGTACTTC. This codes for CSATSGRKNIQYF.

This clonotype was observed many times. J is TRBJ2-2 and V is TRBV5-6; D might be TRBD2 (6 bases). CDR1 and CDR2 (germline): SGHDT, YYEEEE. V lost 0 bases and J lost 3, with 12 bases in between. CDR3 length equals 16 residues. In DNA form, the CDR3 reads TGTGCCAGCAGCTTGGAGACTAGTTGGTACACCGGGGAGCTGTTTTTT. Residues: CASSLETSWYTGELFF.

This clonotype has at least ten counts. This chain links TRBV7-2 with TRBJ2-5; 7 nucleotides match TRBD1. Trimming cost V 5 bases and J 2 bases; bases outside gene matches: 2. Germline CDR1 reads SGHTA; CDR2 reads FQGNSA. The length of the CDR3 is 13 residues. CDR3 loop: CASSPDRQETQYF. CDR3 sequence (DNA): TGTGCCAGCAGCCCGGACAGGCAAGAGACCCAGTACTTC. Based on the CDR3 plus reference TRBV7-2 and TRBJ2-5, the full variable domain is GAGVSQSPSNKVTEKGKDVELRCDPISGHTALYWYRQSLGQGLEFLIYFQGNSAPDKSGLPSDRFSAERTGGSVSTLTIQRTQQEDSAVYLCASSPDRQETQYFGPGTRLLVL.

This clonotype was counted once. It may be a read error: a sequence one base away is much more abundant. This sequence joins TRBV30 and TRBJ2-7; D is unclear. There are 13 residues in the CDR3. Germline V gene sequence: CDR1 GTSNPN, CDR2 SVGIG (reference sequence). CDR3 loop: CAWSVAERYDQYF. In DNA, the CDR3 is TGTGCCTGGAGTGTGGCAGAAAGGTACGATCAGTACTTC.

This clonotype was recorded a few times. The V call is TRBV14, the J call TRBJ2-1; D not resolved. The CDR3 totals 13 residues. Germline CDR1 SGHDN, CDR2 FVKESK. Trimming pared 2 bases from V and 4 bases from J, leaving 6 bases between. In nucleotides, the CDR3 is TGTGCCAGCAGCCAATACAATTACAATGAGCAGTTCTTC. This gives the protein CASSQYNYNEQFF.

This clonotype was seen many times. CDR3 sequence reads: CASSASGSSYNEQFF. CDR3 nucleotides: TGTGCCAGCAGCGCGAGCGGGAGCTCCTACAATGAGCAGTTCTTC. The rearrangement links TRBV9 to TRBJ2-1; 8 bases align to TRBD2. The CDR3 has 15 amino acids. J lost 0 bases, V lost 3 bases, and 2 bases had no gene match. In germline, CDR1 is SGDLS, CDR2 YYNGEE.

The V call is TRBV5-4, the J call TRBJ1-2; no clear D gene. V gave up 4 bases and J gave up 8 bases, with 15 bases separating them. CDR3 length: 13 residues. Per germline, CDR1 SGHNT and CDR2 YYREEE (reference sequence). In DNA form, the CDR3 reads TGTGCCAGCAGCCCCGACTCACTTGGAGGCTACACCTTC. Residues: CASSPDSLGGYTF.

This clonotype was picked up many times. The DNA for the CDR3 is TGTGCCAGCAGTTTACGGCAGGGGGGCAATCAGCCCCAGCATTTT. Translated, it gives CASSLRQGGNQPQHF. V gene TRBV12-3 or TRBV12-4 combines with J gene TRBJ1-5; 7 nucleotides line up with TRBD1. The CDR3 is made up of 15 amino acids. V trimming: 2 bases; J trimming: 2 bases; junction bases outside the gene matches: 3.

Many counts were recorded for this clonotype. CDR3 DNA: TGCGCCAGCAGCCCCTTCGGACTAGCGTCCTACGAGCAGTACTTC. It codes for CASSPFGLASYEQYF. The chain joins TRBV4-1 to TRBJ2-7, with TRBD2 identical over 9 bases. Per germline, CDR1 MGHRA and CDR2 YSYEKL. Trimming removed 4 bases from V and 1 base from J; junction bases left unmatched: 5. This CDR3 is built from 15 residues.

The sample holds many counts of this clonotype. The gene calls are TRBV6-1 and TRBJ2-2, with 7 nucleotides matching TRBD2. Germline V gene data show CDR1 as MNHNS and CDR2 as SASEGT. CDR3 length: 15 residues. Trimming cost V 6 bases and J 3 bases; bases outside gene matches: 7. The CDR3 is CASRRGVSDTGELFF. The CDR3, as DNA: TGTGCCAGCAGACGGGGGGTCAGCGACACCGGGGAGCTGTTTTTT.

This clonotype was counted many times. The chain uses TRBV20-1 and TRBJ2-7, with D uncertain. The V and J ends lost 1 base and 4 bases respectively, with 20 bases between them. In germline, CDR1 is DFQATT, CDR2 SNEGSKA (reference sequence). CDR3 length: 16 amino acids. The DNA of the CDR3 is TGCAGTGCTAGAGCGTCTGGGGTTGGAGAAAGATACGAGCAGTACTTC. This translates into CSARASGVGERYEQYF.

This clonotype was observed at least ten times. The chain recombines TRBV6-2 or TRBV6-3 with TRBJ1-5; TRBD1 matches 10 bases. Germline V gives CDR1 MNHEY, CDR2 SVGEGT. The CDR3 runs 16 residues. Trimming at V came to 5 bases and at J to 4 bases, leaving 8 bases not matched to a gene. CDR3 sequence: CASSHLRTGGNQPQHF. The CDR3 region has the DNA TGTGCCAGCAGTCACCTTAGGACAGGGGGAAATCAGCCCCAGCATTTT.

This clonotype was detected many times. The chain has TRBV28 and TRBJ2-2; D gene unclear. Germline V lookup: CDR1 MDHEN, CDR2 SYDVKM. Trimming removed 3 bases from V and 6 bases from J, with 8 bases in between. CDR3 length equals 13 residues. The CDR3 DNA sequence: TGTGCCAGCAGTTTGCCGAGCCCCGGGGAGCTGTTTTTT. Translated, it gives CASSLPSPGELFF.

This clonotype was observed at least ten times. The V and J genes are TRBV7-2 and TRBJ2-5; 9 nucleotides agree with TRBD2. Germline V CDR1 and CDR2: SGHTA, FQGNSA. The CDR3 has 15 amino acids. V was clipped by 2 bases and J by 4 bases; unmatched bases: 5. The CDR3 protein is CASSLLPSGIETQYF. DNA of the CDR3: TGTGCCAGCAGCTTATTGCCTAGCGGGATAGAGACCCAGTACTTC. Combining the CDR3 with reference TRBV7-2 and TRBJ2-5 gives the whole variable domain GAGVSQSPSNKVTEKGKDVELRCDPISGHTALYWYRQSLGQGLEFLIYFQGNSAPDKSGLPSDRFSAERTGGSVSTLTIQRTQQEDSAVYLCASSLLPSGIETQYFGPGTRLLVL.

In its sample, this clonotype was seen once. The chain combines TRBV19 with TRBJ2-3; 7 bases are a match to TRBD2. V lost 5 bases and J lost 5; bases outside the gene matches: 7. There are 14 residues in the CDR3. Germline assignment: CDR1 LNHDA and CDR2 SQIVND (reference sequence). CDR3 nucleotide sequence: TGTGCCAGTAGTCCCGTGGGACTAAAAGATACGCAGTATTTT. It encodes CASSPVGLKDTQYF.

This clonotype was seen repeatedly, ten times or more. The chain carries TRBV2 and TRBJ2-7; perhaps TRBD1 as D (5 bases). With 9 bases removed from V and 4 bases from J, the gap between germline ends came to 10 bases. This CDR3 is built from 11 residues. Germline assignment: CDR1 SNHLY and CDR2 FYNNEI. The CDR3 here is CASDSLYEQYF. In nucleotides, the CDR3 is TGTGCCAGTGACAGTTTATACGAGCAGTACTTC.

At least ten counts were recorded for this clonotype. The chain has TRBV28 and TRBJ2-5, with 9 bases identical to TRBD1. Trimming at V came to 6 bases and at J to 2 bases, leaving 10 bases not matched to a gene. Germline-derived CDR1 and CDR2 are MDHEN and SYDVKM. CDR3 length equals 16 residues. Written as DNA, the CDR3 is TGTGCCAGCAGCCCTCGGACAGGGGATAAACAAGAGACCCAGTACTTC. This codes for CASSPRTGDKQETQYF.

This clonotype showed up many times. The chain carries TRBV29-1 and TRBJ1-1, with 10 positions matching TRBD1. V lost 7 bases and J lost 1; bases outside the gene matches: 6. Germline V gene sequence: CDR1 SQVTM, CDR2 ANQGSEA. The CDR3 contains 14 residues. The CDR3 DNA reads as TGCAGCGCAAGACAGGGGGCTGGGAACACTGAAGCTTTCTTT. Translated: CSARQGAGNTEAFF.

The rearrangement uses TRBV15 and TRBJ2-2, with D unclear. The V end lost 5 bases, the J end lost 6 bases, and 13 bases lay between the germline ends. The CDR3 extends over 14 amino acids. Germline-derived CDR1 and CDR2 are LNHNV and YYDKDF (reference sequence). The CDR3, as DNA: TGTGCCACCAGCCCTTCTTATAGTCCCGGGGAGCTGTTTTTT. This gives the protein CATSPSYSPGELFF.

V is TRBV28 and J is TRBJ2-5; 8 bases map to TRBD2. Unmatched junction bases numbered 6, after V lost 4 bases and J lost 5 bases. Germline V gene sequence: CDR1 MDHEN, CDR2 SYDVKM. The length of the CDR3 is 14 residues. The CDR3 loop is CASSSGTSSETQYF. Here the CDR3 DNA reads TGTGCCAGCAGTTCAGGGACTAGTAGTGAGACCCAGTACTTC.

J is TRBJ1-5 and V is TRBV2, with a tentative D call TRBD1 (6 bases). The CDR3 consists of 13 residues. Per germline, CDR1 SNHLY and CDR2 FYNNEI. Trimming pared 6 bases from V and 2 bases from J, leaving 8 bases between. The CDR3 DNA is TGTGCCAGCAGCCGGGGGCGCAATCAGCCCCAGCATTTT. Protein sequence: CASSRGRNQPQHF.